A single sample is the source of the 12 T cell receptor beta chains below, sequenced in a study of identical twins. Each CDR3 protein is one row after TCRdb ran MiXCR on the 5' RACE reads. The sample lists about 720,000 distinct CDR3 sequences, over 8.5% occurring once. These records were also assigned to another study, of yellow fever vaccine responses in identical twins.

Sequencing was carried out using PBMCs. The source is a woman aged 18-29 years in good health.

Regarding this clonotype: The junction departs from the called germline gene at one end, perhaps through a read error. The chain employs TRBV5-1 and TRBJ2-3; D is perhaps TRBD1 (6 bases). CDR1 is SGHRS and CDR2 is YFSETQ in the germline V gene. The CDR3 covers 18 residues. This CDR3 reads CASSMRTASLSRTVTQYF. In nucleotides, the CDR3 is TGCGCCAGCAGCATGAGGACAGCCAGCCTATCTCGCACAGTTACGCAGTATTTT.

The CDR3, as DNA: TGTGCCAGCAGCTCCAGGACAGGGGGCTTAGATACGCAGTATTTT. Its protein is CASSSRTGGLDTQYF. This chain uses TRBV7-9 with TRBJ2-3; 11 bases match TRBD1. J gave up 5 bases and V 4 bases, and 5 bases lay outside the gene matches. CDR1 and CDR2 from the germline V gene are SEHNR and FQNEAQ (reference sequence). The CDR3 runs 15 residues.

The sample holds many counts of this clonotype. The rearrangement links TRBV12-3 or TRBV12-4 to TRBJ1-3, with a tentative D call TRBD1 (5 bases). There are 14 residues in the CDR3. V dropped 8 bases and J dropped 2 bases, with 13 bases sitting between them. The CDR3: CASGLPGTGNTIYF. In nucleotides, the CDR3 is TGTGCCAGCGGATTACCAGGGACTGGAAACACCATATATTTT.

V and J are TRBV12-3 or TRBV12-4 and TRBJ2-5, with 8 nucleotides matching TRBD1. This CDR3 region has 15 residues. Trimming took 5 bases from V and 6 from J; bases not matched to a gene: 11. The CDR3 nucleotides read TGTGCCAGCAGTCAGGGGACAGGAGGACTAAAGACCCAGTACTTC. Translated, it gives CASSQGTGGLKTQYF.

This clonotype was seen many times. The chain is built from TRBV29-1 and TRBJ2-2; tentative D call: TRBD1 (6 bases). Between the trimmed V and J ends, which lost 6 bases and 2 bases, there was a span of 16 bases. Germline CDR1 is SQVTM and CDR2 is ANQGSEA. CDR3 size: 15 residues. CDR3 residues: CSVERGSPNTGELFF. The CDR3 bases are TGCAGCGTCGAAAGGGGGTCACCAAACACCGGGGAGCTGTTTTTT.

This rearrangement joins TRBV5-1 to TRBJ2-5, with D uncertain. Trimming stripped 0 bases from V and 1 base from J, with 10 bases between. From germline, CDR1 is SGHRS and CDR2 YFSETQ. The CDR3 is 15 amino acids. The CDR3 spells CASSLVVGVQETQYF. CDR3 in DNA: TGCGCCAGCAGCTTGGTGGTGGGTGTCCAAGAGACCCAGTACTTC.

This rearrangement joins TRBV7-2 to TRBJ2-5; D is unclear. V dropped 6 bases and J dropped 5 bases, with 25 bases sitting between them. Germline CDR1 and CDR2: SGHTA and FQGNSA. The CDR3 loop spans 17 amino acids. DNA of the CDR3: TGTGCCAGCAGGCCTCTTCTCTGGGCGGAGCTGGAGGAGACCCAGTACTTC. Encoded protein: CASRPLLWAELEETQYF.

This clonotype has just a few counts. The CDR3 nucleotides are TGTGCCAGCAGCTTAACAGGAATGCGGGGCTACACCTTC. Its protein product is CASSLTGMRGYTF. The chain joins TRBV11-2 to TRBJ1-2; perhaps TRBD1 as D (5 bases). CDR1 is SGHAT and CDR2 is FQNNGV in the germline V gene. Trimming removed 2 bases at V and 8 bases at J, with 12 bases between. The CDR3 has 13 residues.

V usage is TRBV7-9 and J usage is TRBJ2-7; 7 nucleotides line up with TRBD2. Germline loops: CDR1 SEHNR, CDR2 FQNEAQ (reference sequence). With V trimmed by 5 bases and J by 3 bases, 7 bases remained unmatched. The CDR3 extends over 14 amino acids. CDR3 DNA sequence: TGTGCCAGCAGCCCAAGCGGGGTCGGCTACGAGCAGTACTTC. Its translation: CASSPSGVGYEQYF. The full variable domain, in which reference TRBV7-9 and TRBJ2-7 provide the parts outside the CDR3, is DTGVSQNPRHKITKRGQNVTFRCDPISEHNRLYWYRQTLGQGPEFLTYFQNEAQLEKSRLLSDRFSAERPKGSFSTLEIQRTEQGDSAMYLCASSPSGVGYEQYFGPGTRLTVT.

The chain joins TRBV25-1 to TRBJ1-6; a weak D match, TRBD1 (5 bases). CDR1 is MGHDK and CDR2 is SYGVNS in the germline V gene. CDR3 size: 13 residues. With 1 base removed from V and 10 bases from J, the gap between germline ends came to 8 bases. CDR3: CASSEWGTSPLHF. Written as DNA, the CDR3 is TGTGCCAGCAGTGAATGGGGGACCTCACCCCTCCACTTT.

This clonotype was seen many times. The chain uses TRBV5-6 and TRBJ2-2, with 7 bases lining up with TRBD2. Trimming at V came to 2 bases and at J to 6 bases, leaving 1 base not matched to a gene. Germline loops: CDR1 SGHDT, CDR2 YYEEEE. The CDR3 is made up of 13 amino acids. This CDR3 is CASSLAGPGELFF. Written as DNA, the CDR3 is TGTGCCAGCAGCTTAGCGGGACCCGGGGAGCTGTTTTTT.

The chain combines TRBV20-1 with TRBJ2-2; 9 bases are shared with TRBD1. Trimming cost V 5 bases and J 4 bases; bases outside gene matches: 5. There are 14 residues in the CDR3. CDR1 is DFQATT, CDR2 SNEGSKA, per germline (reference sequence). The CDR3 sequence is CSARRTGATGELFF. DNA of the CDR3: TGCAGTGCTCGGCGGACAGGGGCCACCGGGGAGCTGTTTTTT.